By share of the sample, the clone carrying this T cell receptor (beta chain) is medium-sized. The antigen is undetermined. The sample contains more than one DNA sequence encoding this CDR3. The assay was immunoSEQ multiplex PCR, and TCRdb's table has in-frame clones only and misses some. The table has some 180,000 clones, 85% to 95% seen once; the top ten hold around 1%. The germline V gene encodes CDR1 SGHVS and CDR2 FNYEAQ. The ends were cut back, 5 bases at V and 3 bases at J, with 11 bases in the middle. The CDR3 consists of 13 residues. The source of the sample is a study of T cell responses to AZD1222 COVID-19 vaccine. Study-level findings and limits: Elevations in Spike-specific TCR breadth and depth followed administration of two AZD1222 doses. Of the AZD1222 recipients, only 6 or 7 were seropositive at baseline.

The sequencing here drew on peripheral blood, taken 28 days after the second dose of the MenACWY control vaccine. The chain has TRBV7-6 and TRBJ2-7; tentatively, D is TRBD1 or TRBD2 (5 bases each). The source is an adult who received the MenACWY meningococcal vaccine as a control. The CDR3, as DNA: TGTGCCAGCAGCCCGGGGCCCAACTACGAGCAGTACTTC. Protein product: CASSPGPNYEQYF.